Below are 11 T cell receptor beta chains sequenced from a single sample in a study of T cell changes during pregnancy in multiple sclerosis. Data came from immunoSEQ multiplex PCR; TCRdb stores just in-frame clones and leaves some out. The table lists some 110,000 clones, just under 95% of them singletons. The material sequenced was peripheral blood, taken after pregnancy. The source of these receptors is a female donor with multiple sclerosis, enrolled in a pregnancy study.

This sequence joins TRBV10-3 and TRBJ2-7, with D possibly being TRBD1 (5 bases). The germline V gene encodes CDR1 ENHRY and CDR2 SYGVKD. Trimming took 6 bases from V and 0 from J, leaving 9 bases between them. The CDR3 is made up of 13 amino acids. CDR3 in DNA: TGTGCCATCAGCAAACAGGACTCCTACGAGCAGTACTTC. Its protein is CAISKQDSYEQYF.

This rearrangement joins TRBV19 to TRBJ1-5; 10 bases are a match to TRBD1. This CDR3 is 16 amino acids long. V lost 5 bases and J lost 9; bases outside the gene matches: 13. The germline V gene has CDR1 LNHDA and CDR2 SQIVND (reference sequence). The chain's CDR3 is CASSAPETGGGWPQHF. The CDR3 bases are TGTGCCAGTAGTGCACCAGAGACAGGGGGCGGCTGGCCCCAGCATTTT.

V usage is TRBV6-5 and J usage is TRBJ2-1, with a weak D call TRBD1 (7 bases). This CDR3 has 14 amino acids. V was trimmed by 6 bases and J by 4 bases, leaving 13 bases between them. Per the germline V gene, CDR1 is MNHEY and CDR2 is SVGAGI. CDR3 nucleotides: TGTGCCAGCAGAGGAGGGGGCGCATACAATGAGCAGTTCTTC. Protein product: CASRGGGAYNEQFF.

J is TRBJ1-5 and V is TRBV29-1; TRBD1 agrees at 9 bases. This CDR3 contains 12 residues. Unmatched junction bases numbered 4, after V lost 4 bases and J lost 9 bases. The germline V gene has CDR1 SQVTM and CDR2 ANQGSEA. Here the CDR3 reads CSVGTGERPQHF. The CDR3 coding sequence is TGCAGCGTTGGGACAGGGGAAAGGCCCCAGCATTTT.

The chain combines TRBV2 with TRBJ2-1; TRBD2 aligns across 7 bases. The CDR3 is 16 amino acids. The germline gives CDR1 SNHLY, CDR2 FYNNEI. The V and J ends lost 4 bases and 0 bases, in that order; junction bases with no gene match: 6. CDR3 residues: CASSAWRGSSYNEQFF. CDR3 in DNA: TGTGCCAGCAGTGCGTGGCGGGGGAGCTCCTACAATGAGCAGTTCTTC.

This clone appeared a single time. V usage is TRBV18 and J usage is TRBJ2-3; D is perhaps TRBD2 (5 bases). The CDR3 sequence is 15 residues long. CDR1 and CDR2 from the germline V gene are KGHSH and LQKENI. Deletions cut 3 bases from V and 3 bases from J, with 13 bases between. The CDR3 nucleotides read TGTGCCAGCTCACCCCTAGCCCTAGGGACAGATACGCAGTATTTT. It codes for CASSPLALGTDTQYF.

The chain joins TRBV5-5 to TRBJ2-7; the D gene is possibly TRBD2 (7 bases). The germline V gene encodes CDR1 SGHKS and CDR2 YYEKEE (reference sequence). V lost 0 bases, J lost 3 bases, and 10 bases lay in between. The CDR3 has 14 residues. CDR3 DNA: TGTGCCAGCAGCTTGGAGGGGGGGCTCTACGAGCAGTACTTC. Amino acids: CASSLEGGLYEQYF.

V and J are TRBV4-1 and TRBJ1-5; possible D gene TRBD1, 6 bases. The CDR3 contains 16 residues. Trimming took 0 bases from V and 4 from J, leaving 13 bases between them. Germline V gives CDR1 MGHRA, CDR2 YSYEKL. CDR3 sequence: CASSQDGGAANQPQHF. The CDR3 nucleotides are TGCGCCAGCAGCCAAGATGGGGGGGCTGCTAATCAGCCCCAGCATTTT.

The J gene is TRBJ2-5, the V gene TRBV10-3; 7 bases fit TRBD1. Germline trimming cut 4 bases from V and 5 bases from J; bases unmatched to any gene: 4. The CDR3 runs to 13 residues. Looked up from germline, CDR1 is ENHRY and CDR2 is SYGVKD. The CDR3 loop is CAISGQGRETQYF. For the CDR3, the DNA is TGTGCCATCAGTGGACAGGGCCGGGAGACCCAGTACTTC.

This clone was seen just once. The chain is built from TRBV6-1 and TRBJ2-7; TRBD2 agrees at 10 bases. V lost 2 bases, J lost 3 bases, and 10 bases stayed unmatched. Per germline, CDR1 MNHNS and CDR2 SASEGT. The CDR3 totals 17 residues. CDR3 nucleotides: TGTGCCAGCAGTGAACAAGCGGGAGGGCCCCCAGTCTACGAGCAGTACTTC. Amino acid sequence: CASSEQAGGPPVYEQYF.

The chain couples TRBV18 to TRBJ1-2, with D perhaps TRBD1 (5 bases). The V gene lost 3 bases and the J gene lost 2 bases, with 13 bases spanning the gap. This CDR3 is 15 amino acids long. The germline V gene has CDR1 KGHSH and CDR2 LQKENI. Here the CDR3 reads CASSPRARQNYGYTF. The CDR3 nucleotides are TGTGCCAGCTCACCCAGGGCCCGACAAAACTATGGCTACACCTTC.